The entry below gives a single T cell receptor (beta chain) sequence along with its context. Germline lookup yields CDR1 SGHRS and CDR2 YFSETQ. The CDR3 spans 16 residues. The V gene lost 0 bases and the J gene lost 1 base, with 11 bases spanning the gap. The data derive from a study of shared clonotypes between healthy human individuals. Each of the donors was a healthy adult who was HIV-negative and had not had a recent acute infection or vaccination. Genomic DNA of every subset was divided equally among multiple immunoSEQ plates. Produced via immunoSEQ multiplex PCR; TCRdb's table is partial and in-frame only. Counted here are around 1.5 million clones, roughly 98% occurring once; the ten biggest clones make up around 0.45%.

The chain joins TRBV5-1 to TRBJ1-3; TRBD1 might be the D (6 bases). The receptor was isolated from a man between 25 and 39 years old in good health. The source material was naive CD4+ T cells sorted from blood. Sample subset: CD45RA+ positively selected. The CDR3 sequence: CASSLAPQGSGNTIYF. CDR3 coding DNA: TGCGCCAGCAGCTTGGCCCCGCAGGGGTCTGGAAACACCATATATTTT.